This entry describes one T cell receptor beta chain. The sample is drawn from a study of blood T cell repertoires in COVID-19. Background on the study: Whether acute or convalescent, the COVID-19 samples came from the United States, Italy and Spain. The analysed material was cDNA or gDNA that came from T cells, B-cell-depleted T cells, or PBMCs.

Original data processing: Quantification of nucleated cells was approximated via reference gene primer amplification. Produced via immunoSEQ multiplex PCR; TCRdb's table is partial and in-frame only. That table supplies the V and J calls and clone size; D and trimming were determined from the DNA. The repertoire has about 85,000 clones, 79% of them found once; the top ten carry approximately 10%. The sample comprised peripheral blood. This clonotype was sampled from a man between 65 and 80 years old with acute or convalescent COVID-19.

CDR3 nucleotide sequence: TGTGCCAGCAGCTTGGCCTCTTTCGGGGAAGAGACCCAGTACTTC. Translated, it gives CASSLASFGEETQYF. This rearrangement joins TRBV7-9 to TRBJ2-5; weak D call: TRBD2 (5 bases). The V and J ends lost 3 bases and 3 bases respectively, with 14 bases between them. Germline CDR1 SEHNR, CDR2 FQNEAQ (reference sequence). The CDR3 loop spans 15 amino acids.